This T cell receptor (beta chain) was sequenced during a study of type 1 regulatory T cells. The wider study: T-allo10 is a Tr1-enriched, alloantigen-specific CD4 T cell product made in vitro.

Germline V gives CDR1 SGHTA, CDR2 FQGNSA. The CDR3 runs 17 residues. J lost 5 bases, V lost 5 bases, and 11 bases had no gene match. TCRdb re-called the reads with MiXCR, one entry per CDR3 protein. Of approximately 25,000 distinct CDR3 sequences listed, less than 60% were seen once; the top ten hold around 4.8%. Only a few counts were recorded for this clonotype. Its target is unknown. V and J are TRBV7-2 and TRBJ2-2; 10 bases line up with TRBD1. The sample was cultured T cells, either the whole culture or a sorted T cell fraction (not recorded which). This receptor was identified in a human donor in good health. The CDR3 reads CASSVDRGRGRTGELFF. CDR3 DNA: TGTGCCAGCAGCGTCGACAGGGGGCGCGGTAGGACCGGGGAGCTGTTTTTT.